This T cell receptor delta chain was found in a study of gamma-delta chains in newborns, infants, children. Study information: Microbial exposure reportedly drives polyclonal innate γδ T cell expansion after birth.

This clone was counted a few times. TCRdb re-identified clones in the reads via CATT. The data contain 10,000 to 12,000 delta-chain clones, more than 7.5% of them seen just once; the ten biggest clones take up just under 9%. After removal of 3 bases from V and 0 bases from J, the junction contained 10 bases not matched to a gene. CDR3 length: 20 residues. CDR1 and CDR2 (germline): GEAIGNYY, EKD. The TCR was taken from a child who was a newborn, infant or young child, either healthy, febrile or measles-vaccinated (not recorded which). The chain employs TRDV2 and TRDJ3; 10 nucleotides agree with TRDD3. The sample was blood. CDR3 sequence: CACDRITGGFSSWDTRQMFF. The DNA for the CDR3 is TGTGCCTGTGACCGGATCACTGGGGGATTCTCCTCCTGGGACACCCGACAGATGTTTTTC.